This passage covers 7 T cell receptor beta chains from one sample sequenced in a study of blood T cell repertoires in COVID-19. The table came from immunoSEQ multiplex PCR; TCRdb's copy has only in-frame clones and leaves some out. This sample has about 170,000 clones, with around 92% found just once. The sample taken for sequencing was peripheral blood. The receptor source for this set is a man younger than 40 with COVID-19, enrolled during active disease.

This clone was counted only a few times. The chain carries TRBV19 and TRBJ2-1; perhaps TRBD1 as D (5 bases). The CDR3 runs to 16 residues. Trimming left V 7 bases short and J 3 bases short, with 19 bases between. The germline V gene has CDR1 LNHDA and CDR2 SQIVND (reference sequence). In DNA, the CDR3 is TGTGCCAGTAAGCAGGGCCCCGAAGCCGGCTACAATGAGCAGTTCTTC. Its translation is CASKQGPEAGYNEQFF.

This chain connects TRBV5-1 to TRBJ1-2; 7 nucleotides align to TRBD1. V was pared by 2 bases and J by 6 bases, with 13 bases of the junction left unmatched. Germline-derived CDR1 and CDR2 are SGHRS and YFSETQ. CDR3 size: 16 residues. CDR3 in DNA: TGCGCCAGCAGCTTCTTACCCGGGACAGAGAAGGATGGCTACACCTTC. It translates to CASSFLPGTEKDGYTF.

V usage is TRBV4-2 and J usage is TRBJ2-3; D possibly corresponds to TRBD2 (6 bases). The CDR3 is made up of 17 amino acids. CDR1 is LGHNA, CDR2 YNFKEQ, per germline. Trimming took off 0 bases at V and 4 bases at J, with 17 bases between the two ends. The CDR3 DNA reads TGTGCCAGCAGCCAAGAGAGGTACGGGAGAGGCGCAGATACGCAGTATTTT. Encoded protein: CASSQERYGRGADTQYF.

The J gene is TRBJ2-7, the V gene TRBV28, with TRBD2 matching 9 bases. V dropped 7 bases and J dropped 4; count of bases not matched to a gene: 11. The germline V gene encodes CDR1 MDHEN and CDR2 SYDVKM. The CDR3 spans 15 residues. CDR3 amino acids: CASTQLAGESYEQYF. For the CDR3, the DNA is TGTGCCAGCACCCAATTAGCGGGAGAATCTTACGAGCAGTACTTC. Complete variable domain (other parts from reference TRBV28 and TRBJ2-7): DVKVTQSSRYLVKRTGEKVFLECVQDMDHENMFWYRQDPGLGLRLIYFSYDVKMKEKGDIPEGYSVSREKKERFSLILESASTNQTSMYLCASTQLAGESYEQYFGPGTRLTVT.

The gene calls are TRBV12-3 or TRBV12-4 and TRBJ2-3; D not resolved. This CDR3 comprises 11 residues. The V and J ends lost 4 bases and 10 bases respectively, with 9 bases between them. The CDR3 loop is CASSSEPPQYF. Written as DNA, the CDR3 is TGTGCCAGCAGTTCGGAGCCACCGCAGTATTTT.

V and J are TRBV11-2 and TRBJ2-1, with TRBD2 matching 8 bases. The CDR3 sequence is 17 residues long. CDR1 SGHAT and CDR2 FQNNGV come from the germline V gene. J was trimmed by 5 bases and V by 0 bases; bases with no gene match: 9. CDR3 bases: TGTGCCAGCAGCTTAGATCGAACTAGCGGCCCTAACAATGAGCAGTTCTTC. Encoded protein: CASSLDRTSGPNNEQFF.

The chain is built from TRBV29-1 and TRBJ1-5; TRBD1 might be the D (6 bases). Germline V gene data show CDR1 as SQVTM and CDR2 as ANQGSEA. The length of the CDR3 is 13 residues. V dropped 4 bases and J dropped 0 bases, with 7 bases sitting between them. The CDR3: CSVAGDSNQPQHF. CDR3 nucleotides: TGCAGCGTTGCAGGGGATAGCAATCAGCCCCAGCATTTT.